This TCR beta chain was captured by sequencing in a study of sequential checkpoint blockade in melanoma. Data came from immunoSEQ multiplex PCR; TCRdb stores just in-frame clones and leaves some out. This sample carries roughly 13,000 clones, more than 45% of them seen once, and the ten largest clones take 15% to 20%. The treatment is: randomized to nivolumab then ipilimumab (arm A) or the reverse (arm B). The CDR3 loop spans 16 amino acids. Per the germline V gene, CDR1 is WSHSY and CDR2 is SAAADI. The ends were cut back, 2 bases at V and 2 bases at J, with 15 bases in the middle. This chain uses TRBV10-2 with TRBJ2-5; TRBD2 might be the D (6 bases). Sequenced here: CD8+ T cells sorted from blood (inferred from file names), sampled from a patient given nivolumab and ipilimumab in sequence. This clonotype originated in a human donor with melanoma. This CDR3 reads CASSEPPPGRQETQYF. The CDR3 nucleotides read TGCGCCAGCAGTGAGCCCCCGCCCGGGAGACAAGAGACCCAGTACTTC.